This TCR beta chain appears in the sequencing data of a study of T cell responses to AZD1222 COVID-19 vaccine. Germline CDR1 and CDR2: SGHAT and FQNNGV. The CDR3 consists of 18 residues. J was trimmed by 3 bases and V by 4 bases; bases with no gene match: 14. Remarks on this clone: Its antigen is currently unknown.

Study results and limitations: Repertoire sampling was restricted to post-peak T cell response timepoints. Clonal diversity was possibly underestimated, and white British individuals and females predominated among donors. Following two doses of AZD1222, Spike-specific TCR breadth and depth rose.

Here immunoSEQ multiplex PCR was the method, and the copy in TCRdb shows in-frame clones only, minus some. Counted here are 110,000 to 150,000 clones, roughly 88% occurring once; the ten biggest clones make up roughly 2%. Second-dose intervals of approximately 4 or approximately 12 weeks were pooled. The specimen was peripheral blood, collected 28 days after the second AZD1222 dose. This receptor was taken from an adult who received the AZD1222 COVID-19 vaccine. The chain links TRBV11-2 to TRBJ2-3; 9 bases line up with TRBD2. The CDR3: CASSSNPWAGGGTDTQYF. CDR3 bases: TGTGCCAGCAGCTCGAACCCCTGGGCGGGAGGGGGGACAGATACGCAGTATTTT.